Included here is one T cell receptor (beta chain) sequence, with context. Its specificity is not known. The PCR employed 60 Vbeta primers together with 13 Jbeta primers. The authors' processing: Around 76 million unique TCR beta chains, 10 million to 14 million shared, were counted in a later analysis. Sequencing was performed with immunoSEQ multiplex PCR; in TCRdb, only in-frame clones are kept and a portion is missing. That table is the source of V, J and clone size, and D and trimming were worked out from the DNA. The sample includes about 170,000 clones, around 77% of them seen just once. This entry is derived from a study of cytomegalovirus exposure and HLA in healthy donors. Findings of the study overall: In a later analysis, most CMV-associated TCR beta chains appeared HLA-restricted. TCR sequences were mostly rare, though some public TCRs occurred in many donors. Most likely, a cluster of highly shared sequence variants arose as a sequencing artifact.

With 8 bases removed from V and 6 bases from J, the gap between germline ends came to 17 bases. Per the germline V gene, CDR1 is MNHEY and CDR2 is SMNVEV (reference sequence). The CDR3 contains 14 residues. The clonotype was recovered from a woman in her 30s in good health and CMV-seropositive. The material sequenced was PBMCs. V usage is TRBV27 and J usage is TRBJ1-5; D call uncertain. The CDR3 sequence: CASRALFAGQPQHF. Written as DNA, the CDR3 is TGTGCCAGCCGAGCACTGTTTGCCGGTCAGCCCCAGCATTTT.